Shown below are 21 T cell receptor beta chains from a single sample sequenced in a study of blood T cell repertoires in COVID-19. Data came from immunoSEQ multiplex PCR; TCRdb stores just in-frame clones and leaves some out. The sample includes under 200,000 clones, roughly 90% of them seen just once. Sequenced sample: peripheral blood. The receptors derive from a man aged 55 to 70 with acute or convalescent COVID-19.

This clone appeared once. The chain joins TRBV9 to TRBJ1-3; D is perhaps TRBD1 (5 bases). The CDR3 runs 15 residues. V was shortened by 4 bases and J by 0 bases, with 11 bases between the two germline ends. Germline V lookup: CDR1 SGDLS, CDR2 YYNGEE. The CDR3 sequence is CASSPLGGSGNTIYF. CDR3 bases: TGTGCCAGCAGCCCTCTCGGGGGCTCTGGAAACACCATATATTTT.

The rearrangement links TRBV24-1 to TRBJ2-7; 12 nucleotides agree with TRBD1. CDR1 and CDR2 from the germline V gene are KGHDR and SFDVKD. After removal of 3 bases from V and 7 bases from J, the junction contained 6 bases not matched to a gene. The CDR3 loop spans 15 amino acids. The CDR3 nucleotides read TGTGCCACCAGTGATCCGGGACAGGGGGCGAAAGAGCAGTACGTC. Its translation is CATSDPGQGAKEQYV.

The V and J genes are TRBV18 and TRBJ2-3; 9 bases align to TRBD1. Trimming took 10 bases from V and 4 from J; bases not matched to a gene: 15. Looked up from germline, CDR1 is KGHSH and CDR2 is LQKENI. The CDR3 loop spans 16 amino acids. CDR3 in amino acids: CAIAIGTGPKADTQYF. CDR3 sequence (DNA): TGTGCCATCGCTATCGGGACAGGGCCCAAAGCAGATACGCAGTATTTT. The complete variable domain, with remaining parts taken from reference TRBV18 and TRBJ2-3, reads NAGVMQNPRHLVRRRGQEARLRCSPMKGHSHVYWYRQLPEEGLKFMVYLQKENIIDESGMPKERFSAEFPKEGPSILRIQQVVRGDSAAYFCAIAIGTGPKADTQYFGPGTRLTVL.

CDR3 in amino acids: CASRPDRDGGYTF. DNA for the CDR3: TGTGCCAGCAGGCCTGACAGGGACGGTGGCTACACCTTC. The chain carries TRBV7-2 and TRBJ1-2; 7 nucleotides align to TRBD1. The CDR3 sequence is 13 residues long. Germline values: CDR1 SGHTA, CDR2 FQGNSA. The V gene end was trimmed by 6 bases and the J gene end by 7 bases; junction bases not matched to a gene: 8.

This clone occurred once. This chain links TRBV19 with TRBJ2-1, with 7 bases matching TRBD2. Germline trimming cut 3 bases from V and 5 bases from J; bases unmatched to any gene: 7. The CDR3 runs to 15 residues. Germline V gene lookup returns CDR1 LNHDA and CDR2 SQIVND (reference sequence). CDR3 nucleotides: TGTGCCAGTAGTATGACGGCGGGAGACGACAATGAGCAGTTCTTC. Its protein is CASSMTAGDDNEQFF.

V and J are TRBV5-1 and TRBJ2-3, with 7 bases lining up with TRBD1. Germline assignment: CDR1 SGHRS and CDR2 YFSETQ. J lost 5 bases, V lost 4 bases, and 10 bases had no gene match. CDR3 length: 15 amino acids. The CDR3 nucleotides are TGCGCCAGCAGCATTACAGGGGACCTGGGAGATACGCAGTATTTT. Protein sequence: CASSITGDLGDTQYF.

Note on this clone: This specimen includes other DNA sequences encoding the same CDR3. CDR3 residues: CASSREGNTEAFF. The CDR3 bases are TGTGCCAGCTCACGGGAGGGCAACACTGAAGCTTTCTTT. The chain joins TRBV18 to TRBJ1-1; D remains unclear. Germline V lookup: CDR1 KGHSH, CDR2 LQKENI. Trimming pared 4 bases from V and 2 bases from J, leaving 8 bases between. The CDR3 is 13 residues long.

This clone came up a few times. CDR3 nucleotide sequence: TGTGCCAGTAGTATTACTAGCGGGAGTTACGAGCAGTACTTC. Translation gives CASSITSGSYEQYF. The chain uses TRBV19 and TRBJ2-7, with TRBD2 matching 11 bases. V trimming: 3 bases; J trimming: 4 bases; junction bases outside the gene matches: 2. Germline lookup yields CDR1 LNHDA and CDR2 SQIVND (reference sequence). The CDR3 has 14 amino acids.

Only a few counts were recorded for this clone. The chain uses TRBV7-2 and TRBJ1-2, with D unclear. The germline V and J ends were trimmed by 1 base and 6 bases, with 6 bases remaining between them. The length of the CDR3 is 12 residues. The germline gives CDR1 SGHTA, CDR2 FQGNSA. The CDR3 bases are TGTGCCAGCAGCTTAGTTCAGGATGGCTACACCTTC. Translating it yields CASSLVQDGYTF.

CDR3 in amino acids: CASSHGPGSGANVLTF. DNA for the CDR3: TGTGCCAGCTCACACGGGCCGGGGTCTGGGGCCAACGTCCTGACTTTC. The V call is TRBV18, the J call TRBJ2-6; TRBD2 is a possible D gene (5 bases). Trimming took 4 bases from V and 1 from J, leaving 11 bases between them. This CDR3 contains 16 residues. Germline V lookup: CDR1 KGHSH, CDR2 LQKENI.

The chain employs TRBV12-5 and TRBJ2-7; 8 bases fit TRBD1. Germline CDR1 reads LGHNT; CDR2 reads FRNRAP. With V trimmed by 1 base and J by 6 bases, 11 bases remained unmatched. The CDR3 loop spans 16 amino acids. CDR3 amino acids: CASGLGVTGAKGEQYV. The CDR3, as DNA: TGTGCTAGTGGTTTGGGGGTGACAGGGGCAAAGGGCGAGCAGTACGTC.

In its sample, this clone was seen once. The V call is TRBV18, the J call TRBJ2-5, with D uncertain. V was clipped by 1 base and J by 5 bases, with 11 bases between them. Germline V CDR1 and CDR2: KGHSH, LQKENI. The CDR3 spans 14 residues. CDR3 in DNA: TGTGCCAGCTCACCACTTCAGAACGGGGAGACCCAGTACTTC. It is translated as CASSPLQNGETQYF. The full variable domain, completed using reference TRBV18 and TRBJ2-5, is NAGVMQNPRHLVRRRGQEARLRCSPMKGHSHVYWYRQLPEEGLKFMVYLQKENIIDESGMPKERFSAEFPKEGPSILRIQQVVRGDSAAYFCASSPLQNGETQYFGPGTRLLVL.

The rearrangement links TRBV29-1 to TRBJ1-2, with TRBD1 as a possible D gene (5 bases). Germline V lookup: CDR1 SQVTM, CDR2 ANQGSEA. Between the trimmed V and J ends, which lost 6 bases and 8 bases, there was a span of 13 bases. The length of the CDR3 is 11 residues. The chain's CDR3 is CSVEGIRGYTF. In nucleotides, the CDR3 is TGCAGCGTGGAGGGGATTCGGGGCTACACCTTC.

The CDR3 protein is CAIRRTSGNEQYF. In DNA form, the CDR3 reads TGTGCCATCAGACGGACTAGCGGCAACGAGCAGTACTTC. The chain has TRBV10-3 and TRBJ2-7; 10 bases agree with TRBD2. The CDR3 spans 13 residues. Germline V gene sequence: CDR1 ENHRY, CDR2 SYGVKD. The J segment lost 5 bases and the V segment lost 6 bases, leaving 4 bases of the junction unmatched.

The V gene is TRBV6-6, the J gene TRBJ1-2, with D unresolved. Per germline, CDR1 MNHNY and CDR2 SVGAGI (reference sequence). Trimming shortened V by 0 bases and J by 4 bases, and 9 bases separated the two germline ends. The CDR3 is made up of 14 amino acids. The CDR3 DNA follows: TGTGCCAGCAGTTACTCCACAGACCCCTATGGCTACACCTTC. Its protein is CASSYSTDPYGYTF.

The chain combines TRBV27 with TRBJ2-1; D is ambiguous. With 0 bases removed from V and 13 bases from J, the gap between germline ends came to 10 bases. The CDR3 extends over 12 amino acids. Germline CDR1 reads MNHEY; CDR2 reads SMNVEV (reference sequence). The CDR3 DNA reads TGTGCCAGCAGTTTATCAACGCCACTACAGTTCTTC. This sequence encodes CASSLSTPLQFF.

The rearrangement uses TRBV6-5 and TRBJ2-3; 11 positions match TRBD2. Germline V gene data show CDR1 as MNHEY and CDR2 as SVGAGI. The CDR3 extends over 14 amino acids. V shed 6 bases, J shed 8 bases, and the junction held 7 bases outside the gene matches. CDR3: CASSPTSGVATQYF. The CDR3 DNA sequence: TGTGCCAGCAGCCCGACTAGCGGGGTCGCTACGCAGTATTTT.

A single count supports this clone. J is TRBJ1-1 and V is TRBV6-5, with TRBD1 identical over 8 bases. CDR1 is MNHEY and CDR2 is SVGAGI in the germline V gene. The CDR3 spans 13 residues. The ends lost 7 bases at V and 8 bases at J; junction bases unmatched: 9. In DNA, the CDR3 is TGTGCCAGCACTAAAAGCTGGACAGGGGAAGCTTTCTTT. Translating it yields CASTKSWTGEAFF.

The chain is built from TRBV10-3 and TRBJ2-5, with TRBD2 as a possible D gene (6 bases). Germline V gene data show CDR1 as ENHRY and CDR2 as SYGVKD. The CDR3 spans 16 residues. V was clipped by 2 bases and J by 2 bases, with 15 bases between them. Here the CDR3 reads CAISEDRRGSQETQYF. The CDR3 DNA follows: TGTGCCATCAGTGAGGACCGTCGGGGGTCACAAGAGACCCAGTACTTC.

The rearrangement joins TRBV29-1 to TRBJ1-2; 9 nucleotides align to TRBD1. The CDR3 contains 13 residues. Germline V lookup: CDR1 SQVTM, CDR2 ANQGSEA. V was clipped by 5 bases and J by 6 bases; unmatched bases: 7. The CDR3 protein is CSVPHGQGNGYTF. The CDR3 region has the DNA TGCAGCGTTCCTCATGGACAGGGGAATGGCTACACCTTC.

The rearrangement joins TRBV5-4 to TRBJ1-2; TRBD1 matches 7 bases. Unmatched junction bases numbered 7, after V lost 4 bases and J lost 1 base. The germline CDR1 and CDR2 sequences are SGHNT and YYREEE (reference sequence). The CDR3 has 15 amino acids. CDR3 DNA sequence: TGTGCCAGCAGCCTGGGACAGCCTCTTAACTATGGCTACACCTTC. Its protein is CASSLGQPLNYGYTF.